These 30 T cell receptor beta chains originate from one sample sequenced in a study of long-term antiretroviral therapy in people with HIV. They ran version v3.0 of the immunoSEQ assay at survey level. TCRdb's table, derived via immunoSEQ multiplex PCR, lists solely in-frame clones and lacks some. The sample has tens of thousands of clones, approximately 97% seen once. This sample comprised unsorted PBMCs, obtained 6.9 years after starting antiretroviral therapy. The receptors originated from a man in his thirties or forties with HIV.

This sequence joins TRBV6-6 and TRBJ1-2; D might be TRBD1 (6 bases). Germline CDR1 reads MNHNY; CDR2 reads SVGAGI (reference sequence). V was clipped by 2 bases and J by 12 bases, with 22 bases between them. The CDR3 is 15 amino acids. The CDR3 is CASSYTPRRAAGDTF. CDR3 DNA: TGTGCCAGCAGTTACACACCTCGGAGAGCCGCAGGGGACACCTTC.

The rearrangement links TRBV6-4 to TRBJ2-3; no firm D call. The length of the CDR3 is 12 residues. V was clipped by 7 bases and J by 0 bases, with 5 bases between them. Germline assignment: CDR1 MRHNA and CDR2 SNTAGT. CDR3 nucleotides: TGTGCCAGCATAGGGAGCACAGATACGCAGTATTTT. Amino acid sequence: CASIGSTDTQYF.

CDR3 DNA: TGCGCCAGCAGTGACAGGGGGCACACTGAAGCTTTCTTT. This sequence encodes CASSDRGHTEAFF. This chain joins TRBV10-2 and TRBJ1-1; the match to TRBD1 covers 8 bases. Germline V gene lookup returns CDR1 WSHSY and CDR2 SAAADI. The CDR3 is 13 amino acids. J gave up 3 bases and V 3 bases, and 0 bases lay outside the gene matches.

The CDR3 protein is CASSRGGLYGYTF. For the CDR3, the DNA is TGTGCCAGTAGTCGGGGGGGCCTCTATGGCTACACCTTC. The chain combines TRBV19 with TRBJ1-2; D may be TRBD1 (6 bases). Germline CDR1 reads LNHDA; CDR2 reads SQIVND (reference sequence). The V end was cut by 5 bases, the J end by 4 bases, with 11 bases between. CDR3 length: 13 amino acids.

The gene calls are TRBV7-8 and TRBJ2-1; D might be TRBD1 or TRBD2, each matching 5 bases. Trimming stripped 4 bases from V and 7 bases from J, with 11 bases between. The CDR3 covers 13 residues. Germline values: CDR1 SGHVS, CDR2 FQNEAQ. The CDR3 loop reads CASSSGTENEQFF. For the CDR3, the DNA is TGTGCCAGCAGCTCAGGGACGGAGAATGAGCAGTTCTTC.

The rearrangement joins TRBV4-3 to TRBJ1-2; D is unresolved. This CDR3 has 15 amino acids. The ends were cut back, 0 bases at V and 4 bases at J, with 12 bases in the middle. Germline CDR1 reads LGHNA; CDR2 reads YSLEER. The CDR3 coding sequence is TGCGCCAGCAGCCAAGAGGCCCCTTCGTTCTATGGCTACACCTTC. Protein: CASSQEAPSFYGYTF.

The V gene is TRBV5-1, the J gene TRBJ2-3, with D perhaps TRBD2 (6 bases). The CDR3 totals 15 residues. Looked up from germline, CDR1 is SGHRS and CDR2 is YFSETQ. With 5 bases removed from V and 4 bases from J, the gap between germline ends came to 17 bases. The CDR3 reads CASSPGLLGADTQYF. In DNA form, the CDR3 reads TGCGCCAGCAGTCCGGGACTCCTAGGGGCAGATACGCAGTATTTT.

The chain joins TRBV4-2 to TRBJ1-1; perhaps TRBD1 as D (6 bases). V was cut by 4 bases and J by 5 bases, with 17 bases left in between. In germline, CDR1 is LGHNA, CDR2 YNFKEQ. The CDR3 is made up of 15 amino acids. CDR3: CASSRGQGLVTEAFF. CDR3 coding DNA: TGTGCCAGCAGCCGGGGGCAGGGACTAGTGACTGAAGCTTTCTTT.

The V call is TRBV7-2, the J call TRBJ2-7; D is perhaps TRBD2 (7 bases). Trimming shortened V by 2 bases and J by 5 bases, and 13 bases separated the two germline ends. The germline CDR1 and CDR2 sequences are SGHTA and FQGNSA. The CDR3 runs 14 residues. The CDR3 bases are TGTGCCAGCAGCTTAAGGGGGGGGCACGACGAGCAGTACTTC. This translates into CASSLRGGHDEQYF.

V usage is TRBV4-2 and J usage is TRBJ2-7; D is unresolved. The CDR3 runs to 15 residues. Germline assignment: CDR1 LGHNA and CDR2 YNFKEQ. V was cut by 1 base and J by 7 bases, with 17 bases left in between. CDR3 sequence: CASSQGAEHPREQYF. CDR3 bases: TGTGCCAGCAGCCAAGGGGCGGAGCACCCTAGAGAGCAGTACTTC.

V usage is TRBV7-6 and J usage is TRBJ2-3, with D perhaps matching TRBD1 (6 bases). The CDR3 is 20 amino acids. CDR1 is SGHVS, CDR2 FNYEAQ, per germline. Trimming stripped 5 bases from V and 0 bases from J, with 27 bases between. CDR3 nucleotides: TGTGCCAGCAGCCTCTACCCGAGGCAGGGGATGGCGTCTAGCACAGATACGCAGTATTTT. Translating it yields CASSLYPRQGMASSTDTQYF.

This chain links TRBV29-1 with TRBJ2-1; D not certain. V was trimmed by 4 bases and J by 5 bases, leaving 12 bases between them. CDR1 is SQVTM, CDR2 ANQGSEA, per germline. CDR3 length: 13 amino acids. In DNA, the CDR3 is TGCAGCGTTGGGGTCATGGGTGACAATGAGCAGTTCTTC. This translates into CSVGVMGDNEQFF.

The chain has TRBV7-9 and TRBJ2-7, with 10 bases that match TRBD1. The junction had 10 bases not matched to a gene; V was cut back by 5 bases and J by 9 bases. CDR3 length equals 14 residues. The germline V gene encodes CDR1 SEHNR and CDR2 FQNEAQ (reference sequence). CDR3 residues: CASSLTGTGEVQYF. The CDR3 bases are TGTGCCAGCAGCCTCACGGGGACAGGGGAAGTGCAGTACTTC.

The genes are TRBV5-1 and TRBJ1-2; D gene uncertain. In germline, CDR1 is SGHRS, CDR2 YFSETQ. Trimming left V 2 bases short and J 2 bases short, with 10 bases between. The CDR3 totals 14 residues. The CDR3 sequence: CASSFGPMNYGYTF. The CDR3 coding sequence is TGCGCCAGCAGCTTCGGACCGATGAACTATGGCTACACCTTC. Looking up the rest from reference TRBV5-1 and TRBJ1-2 gives the full variable domain: KAGVTQTPRYLIKTRGQQVTLSCSPISGHRSVSWYQQTPGQGLQFLFEYFSETQRNKGNFPGRFSGRQFSNSRSEMNVSTLELGDSALYLCASSFGPMNYGYTFGSGTRLTVV.

V and J are TRBV30 and TRBJ1-2; unclear D gene. Trimming left V 3 bases short and J 6 bases short, with 14 bases between. Germline values: CDR1 GTSNPN, CDR2 SVGIG (reference sequence). The CDR3 has 13 residues. CDR3 amino acids: CAWSPGRVNGYTF. The CDR3 DNA reads TGTGCCTGGAGCCCCGGGAGGGTAAATGGCTACACCTTC.

The rearrangement links TRBV6-1 to TRBJ1-2, with 10 bases fitting TRBD1. Per the germline V gene, CDR1 is MNHNS and CDR2 is SASEGT. CDR3 length equals 17 residues. Trimming cost V 0 bases and J 9 bases; bases outside gene matches: 13. Written as DNA, the CDR3 is TGTGCCAGCAGTGAAGCCAATAACCCGGGACAGGGGTCAAGCTACACCTTC. Its protein product is CASSEANNPGQGSSYTF.

The chain joins TRBV5-3 to TRBJ2-7; D call uncertain. TRBV5-3 falls under the ORF class, with uncertain function. The CDR3 spans 13 residues. The V end lost 0 bases, the J end lost 6 bases, and 10 bases lay between the germline ends. DNA of the CDR3: TGTGCCAGAAGCTTGGTCCAGCCTGGCGAGCAGTACTTC. Amino acids: CARSLVQPGEQYF.

This chain links TRBV4-1 with TRBJ2-7, with TRBD2 matching 10 bases. Germline V CDR1 and CDR2: MGHRA, YSYEKL. The CDR3 length is 17 residues. Trimming took 1 base from V and 7 from J; bases not matched to a gene: 13. The CDR3 DNA follows: TGCGCCAGCAGCCAAGTTTACAGCGGGGGGGCCTCGGGAGAGCAGTACTTC. Amino acid sequence: CASSQVYSGGASGEQYF.

The chain uses TRBV13 and TRBJ1-1; 8 bases line up with TRBD1. Per the germline V gene, CDR1 is PRHDT and CDR2 is FYEKMQ (reference sequence). The CDR3 spans 13 residues. Trimming took 0 bases from V and 12 from J; bases not matched to a gene: 6. The DNA of the CDR3 is TGTGCCAGCAGCTTAGGCTCAGGGGGCTGGACTTTCTTT. Translation: CASSLGSGGWTFF.

This rearrangement joins TRBV4-2 to TRBJ1-2; D is unresolved. Germline V gene sequence: CDR1 LGHNA, CDR2 YNFKEQ. The CDR3 is made up of 16 amino acids. The V end was cut by 0 bases, the J end by 3 bases, with 14 bases between. The CDR3 DNA is TGTGCCAGCAGCCAAGAGGGCCACGCCCCCGACTATGGCTACACCTTC. The encoded protein is CASSQEGHAPDYGYTF.

The rearrangement uses TRBV15 and TRBJ2-1, with D maybe TRBD2 (5 bases). CDR1 is LNHNV and CDR2 is YYDKDF in the germline V gene (reference sequence). Deletions cut 4 bases from V and 4 bases from J, with 11 bases between. CDR3 size: 14 residues. CDR3 coding DNA: TGTGCCACCAGCACCGGGGAACTTTACAATGAGCAGTTCTTC. As protein: CATSTGELYNEQFF. The entire variable domain, with the rest obtained from reference TRBV15 and TRBJ2-1, is as follows: DAMVIQNPRYQVTQFGKPVTLSCSQTLNHNVMYWYQQKSSQAPKLLFHYYDKDFNNEADTPDNFQSRRPNTSFCFLDIRSPGLGDTAMYLCATSTGELYNEQFFGPGTRLTVL.

The genes are TRBV9 and TRBJ2-2; D is undetermined. This CDR3 spans 13 amino acids. Trimming left V 0 bases short and J 1 base short, with 1 base between. Germline V gene sequence: CDR1 SGDLS, CDR2 YYNGEE. CDR3 DNA: TGTGCCAGCAGCGTAGGGAACACCGGGGAGCTGTTTTTT. Its protein is CASSVGNTGELFF.

The chain combines TRBV9 with TRBJ1-2, with TRBD1 matching over 7 bases. V lost 0 bases, J lost 8 bases, and 10 bases stayed unmatched. The CDR3 sequence is 15 residues long. Germline V gene sequence: CDR1 SGDLS, CDR2 YYNGEE. The CDR3 reads CASSVEGTALAGYTF. For the CDR3, the DNA is TGTGCCAGCAGCGTAGAGGGGACAGCGCTGGCGGGCTACACCTTC.

This chain joins TRBV15 and TRBJ2-5, with D possibly TRBD2 on 6 matching bases. Germline V CDR1 and CDR2: LNHNV, YYDKDF (reference sequence). The V and J ends lost 6 bases and 3 bases respectively, with 14 bases between them. This CDR3 has 14 residues. CDR3 loop: CATRSRTGEETQYF. As DNA, the CDR3 is TGTGCCACCAGATCCCGAACGGGGGAAGAGACCCAGTACTTC. Supplemented by reference TRBV15 and TRBJ2-5, the full variable domain reads DAMVIQNPRYQVTQFGKPVTLSCSQTLNHNVMYWYQQKSSQAPKLLFHYYDKDFNNEADTPDNFQSRRPNTSFCFLDIRSPGLGDTAMYLCATRSRTGEETQYFGPGTRLLVL.

CDR3 bases: TGTGCCAGCAGCCCCTCGAACACCGGGGAGCTGTTTTTT. This encodes CASSPSNTGELFF. The J gene is TRBJ2-2, the V gene TRBV7-9; D is undetermined. V lost 5 bases and J 0 bases, leaving 4 bases between the germline ends. Germline CDR1 reads SEHNR; CDR2 reads FQNEAQ (reference sequence). This CDR3 contains 13 residues.

The gene calls are TRBV2 and TRBJ2-1, with TRBD2 matching over 15 bases. CDR1 is SNHLY, CDR2 FYNNEI, per germline. The CDR3 consists of 20 residues. V lost 4 bases to trimming and J lost 0 bases; unmatched junction nucleotides: 10. The CDR3 nucleotides read TGTGCCAGCAGTGTCCCCGGGACTAGCGGGAGGAGAAGCTCCTACAATGAGCAGTTCTTC. It encodes CASSVPGTSGRRSSYNEQFF.

V usage is TRBV7-9 and J usage is TRBJ2-7, with D perhaps being TRBD1 or TRBD2 (5 bases each). CDR1 and CDR2 from the germline V gene are SEHNR and FQNEAQ (reference sequence). CDR3 length: 14 amino acids. The ends were cut back, 6 bases at V and 7 bases at J, with 19 bases in the middle. The CDR3 coding sequence is TGTGCCAGCAGATCCGGGACCGCCGGGTGGGAGCAGTACTTC. As protein: CASRSGTAGWEQYF.

The J gene is TRBJ2-1, the V gene TRBV7-2; D may correspond to TRBD1 or TRBD2 (6 bases each). The CDR3 runs 16 residues. Germline values: CDR1 SGHTA, CDR2 FQGNSA. With 7 bases removed from V and 3 bases from J, the gap between germline ends came to 19 bases. In nucleotides, the CDR3 is TGTGCCAGCACGACCACCCGGGGGCCAGTCTACAATGAGCAGTTCTTC. This gives the protein CASTTTRGPVYNEQFF. Using reference TRBV7-2 and TRBJ2-1 for the parts outside the CDR3, the full variable domain is GAGVSQSPSNKVTEKGKDVELRCDPISGHTALYWYRQSLGQGLEFLIYFQGNSAPDKSGLPSDRFSAERTGGSVSTLTIQRTQQEDSAVYLCASTTTRGPVYNEQFFGPGTRLTVL.

By its share, this clone is medium-sized. The V call is TRBV7-3, the J call TRBJ1-1; 7 bases agree with TRBD1. CDR1 is SGHTA, CDR2 FQGTGA, per germline. The CDR3 consists of 14 residues. The V gene end was trimmed by 4 bases and the J gene end by 11 bases; junction bases not matched to a gene: 13. The CDR3 loop reads CASSSANRGLGAFF. The CDR3 DNA reads as TGTGCCAGCAGCTCCGCGAACAGGGGTCTTGGGGCTTTCTTT. Together with reference TRBV7-3 and TRBJ1-1, the CDR3 gives the full variable domain: GAGVSQTPSNKVTEKGKYVELRCDPISGHTALYWYRQSLGQGPEFLIYFQGTGAADDSGLPNDRFFAVRPEGSVSTLKIQRTERGDSAVYLCASSSANRGLGAFFGQGTRLTVV.

For the CDR3, the DNA is TGTGCCAGCAGTCCAATAGCGGGAGAGGGCAATGAGCAGTTCTTC. It encodes CASSPIAGEGNEQFF. The V gene is TRBV27, the J gene TRBJ2-1; TRBD2 matches 9 bases. The CDR3 spans 15 residues. Germline V gene sequence: CDR1 MNHEY, CDR2 SMNVEV (reference sequence). Germline trimming cut 5 bases from V and 6 bases from J; bases unmatched to any gene: 8.